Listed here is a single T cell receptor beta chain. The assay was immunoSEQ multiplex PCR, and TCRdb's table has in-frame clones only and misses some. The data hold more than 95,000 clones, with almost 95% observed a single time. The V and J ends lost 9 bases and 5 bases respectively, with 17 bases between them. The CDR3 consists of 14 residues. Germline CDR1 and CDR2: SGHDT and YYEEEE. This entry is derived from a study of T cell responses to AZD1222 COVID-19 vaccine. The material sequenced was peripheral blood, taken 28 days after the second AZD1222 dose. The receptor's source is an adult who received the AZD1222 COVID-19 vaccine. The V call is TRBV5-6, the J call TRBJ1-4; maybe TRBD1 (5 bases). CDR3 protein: CATGLGAANEKLFF. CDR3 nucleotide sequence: TGTGCCACTGGGCTTGGGGCCGCAAATGAAAAACTGTTTTTT.